This T cell receptor beta chain was retrieved from a study of blood T cells in healthy people across ages. Germline lookup yields CDR1 SGDLS and CDR2 YYNGEE. The CDR3 runs 16 residues. Trimming stripped 0 bases from V and 0 bases from J, with 10 bases between. A second PCR, run for about 6 to 11 cycles, used a sample-barcoded 5' primer plus a J-beta primer mix. TCRdb called the 5' RACE reads again in MiXCR, with one record for every CDR3 protein. The sample includes roughly 1.5 million distinct CDR3 sequences, approximately 42% of them seen just once. What was sequenced was blood. This TCR was recovered from a woman in her late teens or twenties in good health. The chain joins TRBV9 to TRBJ2-1, with no clear D. The CDR3 region has the DNA TGTGCCAGCAGCGTAGCTTATGGAAGCTCCTACAATGAGCAGTTCTTC. As protein: CASSVAYGSSYNEQFF.